This TCR beta chain was sequenced during a study of T-cell reconstitution after alpha-beta-depleted transplantation in children. Study outcomes and limitations: In some patients, recipient T cells and intrathymic progenitors surviving conditioning explained high day-60 diversity. One year post-transplant, T-cell counts and diversity were largely derived from T cells produced anew. Two months or so post-transplant, alpha-beta T cells reportedly derived from several hundred expanded graft clones.

TCRbeta library construction was performed incorporating unique molecular identifiers. One entry per CDR3 protein, called by TCRdb with MiXCR from the PCR reads. The sample carries 55,000 to 70,000 distinct CDR3 sequences, under 13% recorded once. There are many counts of this clonotype. Its antigen remains unidentified. Germline CDR1 and CDR2: MDHEN and SYDVKM. This CDR3 spans 13 amino acids. V gave up 7 bases and J gave up 8 bases, with 17 bases separating them. This chain uses TRBV28 with TRBJ1-2, with no clear D. The sequence was collected from a boy aged 10-17 years with acute myeloid leukemia, due to receive a stem cell transplant. This sample comprised PBMCs, obtained before TCRalphabeta/CD19-depleted stem cell transplant. CDR3 sequence reads: CASIRSLGGGYTF. CDR3 nucleotides: TGTGCCAGCATTAGGTCGCTGGGAGGGGGCTACACCTTC.